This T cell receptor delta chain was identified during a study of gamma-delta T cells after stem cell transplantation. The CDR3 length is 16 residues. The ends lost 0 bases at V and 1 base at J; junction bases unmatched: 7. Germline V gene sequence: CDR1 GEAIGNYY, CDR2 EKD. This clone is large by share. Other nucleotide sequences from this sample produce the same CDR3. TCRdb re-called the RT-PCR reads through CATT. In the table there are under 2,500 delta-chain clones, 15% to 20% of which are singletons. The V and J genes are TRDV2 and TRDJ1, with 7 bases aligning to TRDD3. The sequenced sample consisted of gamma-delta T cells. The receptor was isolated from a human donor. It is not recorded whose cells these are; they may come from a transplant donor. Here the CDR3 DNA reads TGTGCCTGTGACACCGGGACTGGGGATATCACCGATAAACTCATCTTT. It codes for CACDTGTGDITDKLIF.